This note documents a single T cell receptor beta chain sequence. Antigen specificity is unknown. This entry belongs to a study of beta chain features in type 1 diabetes. Points from the study as a whole: Type 1 diabetes patients showed a moderate but significant shortening of TCRB CDR3s in all four CD4+ subsets. cDNA-based sequencing might over-represent cells highly expressing TCR.

The CDR3 runs to 13 residues. Germline CDR1 reads MDHEN; CDR2 reads SYDVKM. Trimming removed 6 bases from V and 0 bases from J, with 7 bases in between. The isolated RNA, all of it, was reverse transcribed, so expressed TCRB transcripts were what got sequenced. Sequencing was performed with immunoSEQ multiplex PCR; in TCRdb, only in-frame clones are kept and a portion is missing. This repertoire shows hundreds of thousands of clones, about 15% found once; its top ten account for roughly 0.015%. V gene TRBV28 combines with J gene TRBJ2-3; D not certain. The specimen sequenced was naive CD4+ T cells from blood. The clonotype was recovered from a man younger than 30 with type 1 diabetes. Here the CDR3 reads CASRAHSTDTQYF. DNA of the CDR3: TGTGCCAGCAGGGCACATAGCACAGATACGCAGTATTTT.